A selection of T cell receptor beta chains follows, all from one sample in a study of CDR3 diversity in severe acne. MiXCR, applied by TCRdb to the PCR reads, yields one record per CDR3 protein. Here the sample spans 79,000 or so distinct CDR3 sequences, around 54% being singletons. Sequenced input: blood. These receptors all stem from a male donor with severe acne vulgaris. Each CDR3 is given with its conserved first and last residue. D genes are given only for firm matches. Clone size is given for some rows only: seen once, a few or many times, or a class if the clone is expanded.

V gene	clone size	J gene	D gene	CDR3 protein	CDR3 DNA
TRBV5-8	few	TRBJ2-1	TRBD2	CASSLGGSGRNEQFF	TGTGCCAGCAGCTTGGGAGGTAGCGGGAGGAATGAGCAGTTCTTC
TRBV6-1	-	TRBJ1-2	-	CASSNRDNYGYTF	TGTGCCAGCAGCAACAGGGACAACTATGGCTACACCTTC
TRBV15	-	TRBJ2-1	TRBD1	CATSRGDRARNEQFF	TGTGCCACCAGCAGAGGGGACAGGGCCCGCAATGAGCAGTTCTTC
TRBV11-1	-	TRBJ2-7	-	CASSPPRAEQYF	TGTGCCAGCAGTCCTCCTCGGGCCGAGCAGTACTTC
TRBV7-9	once	TRBJ2-1	-	CASSRSGEDEQFF	TGTGCCAGCAGCAGGTCGGGGGAGGATGAGCAGTTCTTC
TRBV19	-	TRBJ2-1	TRBD1	CASNRGLNNEQFF	TGTGCCAGTAACAGGGGGCTGAACAATGAGCAGTTCTTC
TRBV24-1	many	TRBJ2-1	TRBD2	CAVASGSYNEQFF	TGTGCCGTAGCTAGCGGCTCCTACAATGAGCAGTTCTTC
TRBV19	-	TRBJ1-1	-	CASRPAPLKTEAFF	TGTGCCAGTAGGCCGGCTCCACTAAAGACTGAAGCTTTCTTT
TRBV7-3	-	TRBJ1-2	-	CASSLTGHGGYTF	TGTGCCAGCAGCTTAACGGGGCATGGGGGCTACACCTTC
TRBV11-2	few	TRBJ1-1	-	CASASGVNTEAFF	TGTGCCAGCGCATCTGGGGTGAACACTGAAGCTTTCTTT
TRBV24-1	-	TRBJ2-7	-	CATSGGGRYEQYFGGRYEQYF	-
TRBV15	-	TRBJ2-7	TRBD1	CATSSRDRGQYEQYF	TGTGCCACCAGCAGCCGGGACAGGGGGCAGTACGAGCAGTACTTC
TRBV12-3/TRBV12-4	-	TRBJ1-2	-	CASSLGLGGVGYTF	TGTGCCAGCAGCCTTGGGTTGGGGGGCGTTGGCTACACCTTC
TRBV29-1	-	TRBJ1-2	-	CSVDNSYGYTF	TGCAGCGTGGACAACTCCTATGGCTACACCTTC
TRBV5-1	-	TRBJ1-1	-	CASSLAPSDIMNTEAFF	TGCGCCAGCAGCTTGGCCCCATCCGATATTATGAACACTGAAGCTTTCTTT
TRBV6-4	many	TRBJ1-6	-	CASSDRDNSPLHF	TGTGCCAGCAGTGACAGGGATAATTCACCCCTCCACTTT
TRBV9	-	TRBJ2-3	TRBD1	CASSAAGGTGDLTDTQYF	TGTGCCAGCAGCGCAGCCGGCGGGACAGGGGACCTCACAGATACGCAGTATTTT
TRBV10-1	-	TRBJ2-7	-	CASSLPGQGAHEQYF	TGTGCCAGCAGTTTACCGGGGCAGGGTGCCCACGAGCAGTACTTC
TRBV28	-	TRBJ2-5	TRBD1	CASSPTGFEETQYF	TGTGCCAGCAGTCCGACAGGGTTCGAAGAGACCCAGTACTTC
TRBV25-1	-	TRBJ1-3	-	CASAAGSGNTIYF	TGTGCCAGCGCGGCAGGTAGTGGAAACACCATATATTTT